This T cell receptor (beta chain) derives from a study of control samples from healthy donors and cancer patients. Data came from immunoSEQ multiplex PCR; TCRdb stores just in-frame clones and leaves some out. This repertoire includes under 200,000 clones. The germline CDR1 and CDR2 sequences are MDHEN and SYDVKM. The CDR3 has 13 residues. V shed 6 bases, J shed 6 bases, and the junction held 7 bases outside the gene matches. The chain carries TRBV28 and TRBJ1-2, with 7 bases aligning to TRBD1. The origin of this receptor is a woman aged 30 to 39 in good health. The sample taken for sequencing was blood. The chain's CDR3 is CASRTGTAHGYTF. CDR3 coding DNA: TGTGCCAGCAGGACCGGGACAGCACATGGCTACACCTTC.